Reported below is one T cell receptor (beta chain). Its cognate antigen is unknown. This sample stems from a study of T cell responses to AZD1222 COVID-19 vaccine. Study findings and constraints: The repertoires were collected only after the peak T cell response. Baseline serostatus was positive in only 5 to 7 AZD1222 recipients. A rise in Spike-specific TCR breadth and depth followed two AZD1222 doses.

TCRdb's table, derived via immunoSEQ multiplex PCR, lists solely in-frame clones and lacks some. The table records about 120,000 clones, around 82% of them present only once. Specimen: peripheral blood, collected on day 0 of AZD1222 vaccination. The TCR was taken from an adult in good health.

CDR3 sequence: CASRRRSYEQYF. DNA for the CDR3: TGTGCCAGCAGGCGGCGATCCTACGAGCAGTACTTC. The chain couples TRBV12-3 or TRBV12-4 to TRBJ2-7; D unclear. V was cut by 6 bases and J by 1 base, with 7 bases left in between. The CDR3 is 12 residues long.